This T cell receptor beta chain was recorded in a study of shared clonotypes between healthy human individuals. Study overall: There were three CD4 naive, three CD4 memory, two CD8 naive and one CD8 memory plates per donor. Study conclusions and caveats: Rarefaction showed that sequencing of sorted subsets was incomplete (despite large depth).

Germline V gene data show CDR1 as SQVTM and CDR2 as ANQGSEA. The CDR3 runs 12 residues. Trimming pared 5 bases from V and 4 bases from J, leaving 11 bases between. The sample holds a few counts of this clone. The antigen remains undetermined. The assay ran at deep level. Around 220 ng DNA, tens of thousands of T cell genomes, went into each sorted-subset replicate PCR. Method: immunoSEQ multiplex PCR; TCRdb's copy keeps in-frame clones and lacks some. This table holds roughly 2,300,000 clones, 92% found once. The chain links TRBV29-1 to TRBJ1-1; a possible D gene is TRBD1 (6 bases). This TCR was sampled from a man between 18 and 35 years old in good health. Some clones in this sample may be carry-over from other donors' samples. The specimen was naive CD4+ T cells from PBMCs. As to subset: CD45RA+ positively selected. The CDR3 nucleotides read TGCAGCGTTTCGGTACAGGGCACTGAAGCTTTCTTT. This translates into CSVSVQGTEAFF.